A selection of T cell receptor beta chains follows, all from one sample in a study of control samples from healthy donors and cancer patients. This table comes from immunoSEQ multiplex PCR, and its TCRdb copy is limited to in-frame clones, with some not included. The table lists about 110,000 clones, about nine tenths of them singletons, with 3.5% to 4.5% in the top ten. The sample comprised blood. The receptor set was obtained from a human donor in good health. The donor label of this sample is uncertain. Both conserved end residues are part of each CDR3. A D gene is named only where the DNA matches it firmly. Size tells how often a clone was seen (once, few, many) or the class of an expanded clone, and some rows leave it out.

TRBJ1-4,-,TRBV19,-,TGTGCCAGTAGTATCAGGAACCATGAAAAACTGTTTTTT,CASSIRNHEKLFF
TRBJ2-2,-,TRBV2,once,TGTGCCAGCAGTGTTGTCAACACCGGGGAGCTGTTTTTT,CASSVVNTGELFF
TRBJ2-7,-,TRBV19,-,TGTGCCAGTAGTCTAACCCAGGGATCCTACGAGCAGTACTTC,CASSLTQGSYEQYF
TRBJ2-1,TRBD1,TRBV6-5,-,TGTGCCAGCCGACCGGGACAGGAATACAATGAGCAGTTCTTC,CASRPGQEYNEQFF
TRBJ2-1,-,TRBV27,-,TGTGCCAGCAGATCCCCTCGGGACTCCCTCTACAATGAGCAGTTCTTC,CASRSPRDSLYNEQFF
TRBJ2-7,-,TRBV6-6,-,TGTGCCAGCAGTTCCCGGGGCGAGCAGTACTTC,CASSSRGEQYF
TRBJ1-2,-,TRBV5-6,-,TGTGCCAGCAGCTCGCAAGACTATGGCTACACCTTC,CASSSQDYGYTF
TRBJ1-5,-,TRBV3-1/TRBV3-2,-,TGTGCCAGCAGCGGACAGAATCAGCCCCAGCATTTT,CASSGQNQPQHF
TRBJ1-1,-,TRBV7-9,-,TGTGCCAGCAGGGTCGAGCAGGAAAGTGAAGCTTTCTTT,CASRVEQESEAFF
TRBJ2-5,TRBD2,TRBV15,-,TGTGCCACCAGCACCTTGGCGGGGGAACCCCAAGAGACCCAGTACTTC,CATSTLAGEPQETQYF
TRBJ1-2,TRBD1,TRBV5-5,-,TGTGCCAGCAGCCCCGCGGAGGGGGCGGGCTATGGCTACACCTTC,CASSPAEGAGYGYTF
TRBJ1-2,-,TRBV4-3,-,TGCGCCAGCAGCCAATATCTCAGCTCGGATGGCTACACCTTC,CASSQYLSSDGYTF
TRBJ1-2,-,TRBV6-2/TRBV6-3,-,TGTGCCAGCAGTTACCCGGGACAATCGGGTGGCTACACCTTC,CASSYPGQSGGYTF
TRBJ2-2,-,TRBV10-3,-,TGTGCCATCAGTACACAGGGTCTTCACACCGGGGAGCTGTTTTTT,CAISTQGLHTGELFF
TRBJ1-2,-,TRBV5-6,-,TGTGCCAGCAGCTTGGTTAGGAGTTCATGGGGCTACACCTTC,CASSLVRSSWGYTF
TRBJ2-5,TRBD2,TRBV6-6,-,TGTGCCAGCAGTCCTGCTAGCGGGGGGGCGGGTGAGACCCAGTACTTC,CASSPASGGAGETQYF
TRBJ2-5,-,TRBV11-3,-,TGTGCCAGCAGTTGGGGACCGCGAGAGACCCAGTACTTC,CASSWGPRETQYF
TRBJ1-1,-,TRBV4-2,-,TGTGCCGGGGGATTTGGCGGAAACACTGAAGCTTTCTTT,CAGGFGGNTEAFF
TRBJ1-2,-,TRBV27,-,TGTGCCAGCACCATGGGAGGGGGGCAAGAAGGCTACACCTTC,CASTMGGGQEGYTF
TRBJ2-3,TRBD1,TRBV15,-,TGTGCCCCACCTAGACAGGGGCCGGGAGATACGCAGTATTTT,CAPPRQGPGDTQYF
TRBJ1-1,-,TRBV6-2/TRBV6-3,once,TGTGCCAGCAGTTACCTCCACAGGGAGGGGACGGCTTTCTTT,CASSYLHREGTAFF
TRBJ1-1,-,TRBV9,-,TGTGCCAGCAGCTCCGCCGGGAACACTGAAGCTTTCTTT,CASSSAGNTEAFF
TRBJ1-1,TRBD1,TRBV2,once,TGTGCCAGCAGTTACGGACAGGGAAGGAACACTGAAGCTTTCTTT,CASSYGQGRNTEAFF
TRBJ2-7,-,TRBV2,-,TGTGCCAGCCAGGAGGTCGTCGACTACGAGCAGTACTTC,CASQEVVDYEQYF
TRBJ2-1,TRBD2,TRBV7-7,-,TGTGCTAGCAGCGTCAGTAGCGGGGGGAGTAATGAGCAGTTCTTC,CASSVSSGGSNEQFF
TRBJ1-3,TRBD1,TRBV3-1/TRBV3-2,-,TGTGCCAGCAGCCGAGCCGGGACAGCTGGAAACACCATATATTTT,CASSRAGTAGNTIYF
TRBJ2-7,-,TRBV5-6,-,TGTGCCAGCAGCTTAGGGCAGTCCTACGAGCAGTACTTC,CASSLGQSYEQYF
TRBJ1-1,TRBD1,TRBV5-8,-,TGTGCCAGCACCCCCGGTCAGGGGGCGGCTGAAGCTTTCTTT,CASTPGQGAAEAFF
TRBJ2-7,-,TRBV3-1/TRBV3-2,-,TGTGCCAGCAGCCAAGATGTGTGGGGGGGCTCGTCCTACGAGCAGTACTTC,CASSQDVWGGSSYEQYF
TRBJ2-2,-,TRBV11-2,-,TGTGCCAGCAGCCGGGTGGTGGAAACCGGGGAGCTGTTTTTT,CASSRVVETGELFF
TRBJ1-4,TRBD1,TRBV7-8,-,TGTGCCAGCAGCAAAGACAGGGTACAGAGGGGTGAAAAACTGTTTTTT,CASSKDRVQRGEKLFF
TRBJ2-3,TRBD2,TRBV2,-,TGTGCCAGCAGTTGGACTAGCGGAAACACAGATACGCAGTATTTT,CASSWTSGNTDTQYF
TRBJ1-6,-,TRBV3-1/TRBV3-2,once,TGTGCCAGCAGCCAAGGGGGGCTCTATAATTCACCCCTCCACTTT,CASSQGGLYNSPLHF
TRBJ1-3,TRBD1,TRBV10-1,-,TGCGCCAGCAGTGTACCGGGACAGGAAAAACTCTCTGGAAACACCATATATTTT,CASSVPGQEKLSGNTIYF
TRBJ2-7,TRBD1,TRBV19,-,TGTGCCAGTAGCCCCACGGCAGGGACAGGGGACTACGAGCAGTACTTC,CASSPTAGTGDYEQYF
TRBJ1-1,-,TRBV7-6,-,TGTGCCAGCAAATCGTCTTCACAGAACACTGAAGCTTTCTTT,CASKSSSQNTEAFF
TRBJ2-7,TRBD1,TRBV30,-,TGTGCCTGGAGTCTCGACAGGGCTAGCGAGCAGTACTTC,CAWSLDRASEQYF
TRBJ1-2,TRBD1,TRBV7-9,-,TGTGCCAGCAGCTTAGGATTTCGACAGGGTAGTGGCTACACCTTC,CASSLGFRQGSGYTF
TRBJ2-3,TRBD2,TRBV3-1/TRBV3-2,-,TGTGCCAGCAGCCTCTCTAGCGGCGGGGGCACAGATACGCAGTATTTT,CASSLSSGGGTDTQYF
TRBJ2-2,-,TRBV6-5,-,TGTGCCAGTAACTCCGGGACGGCTTACACCGGGGAGCTGTTTTTT,CASNSGTAYTGELFF
TRBJ1-4,-,TRBV5-1,-,TGCGCCAGCAACCCGGACCCAGGGGAAACTAATGAAAAACTGTTTTTT,CASNPDPGETNEKLFF
TRBJ2-5,TRBD2,TRBV11-2,-,TGTGCCAGCAGCTTAGCGGGGGGGAGTAGAGAGACCCAGTACTTC,CASSLAGGSRETQYF
TRBJ2-5,-,TRBV24-1,-,TGTGCCACCAGTGATAGGGGATGGAAAGGAGAGACCCAGTACTTC,CATSDRGWKGETQYF
TRBJ1-6,TRBD1,TRBV30,-,TGTGCCTCCACCCTAGGGGGACAGTTAAATTCACCCCTCCACTTT,CASTLGGQLNSPLHF
TRBJ2-3,TRBD1,TRBV9,-,TGTGCCAGCAGCCCTTCGGACAGGGTGGCGCAGTATTTT,CASSPSDRVAQYF
TRBJ1-5,-,TRBV12-3/TRBV12-4,-,TGTGCCCAACGGACAGTTGATCAGCCCCAGCATTTT,CAQRTVDQPQHF
TRBJ1-5,-,TRBV28,-,TGTGCCAGCAGCCAGCCCGTATCCGGGGGTCGGAGCAATCAGCCCCAGCATTTT,CASSQPVSGGRSNQPQHF
TRBJ2-3,-,TRBV6-5,-,TGTGCCAGCAAGGTCGGGGCTAGCACAGATACGCAGTATTTT,CASKVGASTDTQYF
TRBJ1-1,-,TRBV24-1,-,TGTGCCACCGAACAGGGTCCTGAAGCTTTCTTT,CATEQGPEAFF
TRBJ1-4,-,TRBV3-1/TRBV3-2,-,TGTGCCAGCAGCCAAGAGACGGGACGGTCGCGTGAAAAACTGTTTTTT,CASSQETGRSREKLFF
TRBJ2-7,-,TRBV4-2,-,TGTGCCAGCAGCCAAGAGAGGGCCGCCGCGAGGGAGCAGTACTTC,CASSQERAAAREQYF
TRBJ1-1,TRBD1,TRBV27,-,TGTGCCAGCCATCCGCAGGGGGCATCAACGGGCACTGAAGCTTTCTTT,CASHPQGASTGTEAFF
TRBJ2-2,-,TRBV19,-,TGTGCCAGTATTAGCCCGGGGGGCGAGTCCGGGGAGCTGTTTTTT,CASISPGGESGELFF
TRBJ2-7,-,TRBV11-2,-,TGTGCCAGCAGCCCCAGCGGCTACGAGCAGTACTTC,CASSPSGYEQYF
TRBJ1-1,-,TRBV2,-,TGTGCCAGCAGGAGAGGGGGTATTGTCGCTGAAGCTTTCTTT,CASRRGGIVAEAFF